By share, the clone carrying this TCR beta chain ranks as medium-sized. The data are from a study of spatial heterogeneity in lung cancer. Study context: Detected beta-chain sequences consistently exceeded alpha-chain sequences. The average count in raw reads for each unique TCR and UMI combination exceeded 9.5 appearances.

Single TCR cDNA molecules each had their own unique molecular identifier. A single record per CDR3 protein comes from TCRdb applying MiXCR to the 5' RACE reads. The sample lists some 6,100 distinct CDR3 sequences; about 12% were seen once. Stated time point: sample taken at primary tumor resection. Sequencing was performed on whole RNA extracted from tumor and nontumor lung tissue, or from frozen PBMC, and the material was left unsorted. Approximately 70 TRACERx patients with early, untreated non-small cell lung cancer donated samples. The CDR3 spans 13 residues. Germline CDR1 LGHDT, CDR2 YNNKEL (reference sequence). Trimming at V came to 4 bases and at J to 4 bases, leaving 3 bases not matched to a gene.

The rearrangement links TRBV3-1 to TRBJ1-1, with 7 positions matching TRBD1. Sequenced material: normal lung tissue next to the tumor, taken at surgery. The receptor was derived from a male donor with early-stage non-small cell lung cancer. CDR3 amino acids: CASSRRQGTEAFF. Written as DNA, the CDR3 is TGTGCCAGCAGCCGCCGACAGGGCACTGAAGCTTTCTTT.